This TCR beta chain was sequenced in a study of spatial heterogeneity in lung cancer. This clonotype came up many times. Its antigen is still unknown. TCRdb reprocessed the 5' RACE reads with MiXCR, giving one entry per CDR3 protein. Here the sample spans about 27,000 distinct CDR3 sequences, less than 9% being singletons. Per germline, CDR1 DFQATT and CDR2 SNEGSKA (reference sequence). CDR3 size: 13 residues. The V end lost 3 bases, the J end lost 7 bases, and 14 bases lay between the germline ends. Study-wide findings and caveats: Higher tumor mutation counts went along with higher counts of expanded intratumoral alpha and beta TCRs.

Time point here: sample taken at primary tumor resection. Unsorted samples of tumor, nontumor lung or frozen PBMC had their whole RNA sequenced. The chain has TRBV20-1 and TRBJ2-3; either TRBD1 or TRBD2 may fit D (6 bases each). The sequence came from a male donor with early-stage non-small cell lung cancer. Sequenced material: lung tumor tissue, taken at surgery. In DNA form, the CDR3 reads TGCAGTGCTAGGGGGGGCGGGACTTATACGCAGTATTTT. Protein product: CSARGGGTYTQYF.